The T cell receptor (beta chain) described here comes from a study of human T cells and chemical hapten exposure. As to time point: patch test 1, 2 weeks after DPC sensitization. The treatment was: therapeutic diphenylcyclopropenone sensitization with weekly scalp DPC. As the library was built, unique molecular identifiers were attached to individual cDNA molecules. As handled by the study authors: Across samples, TCR counts had a median of about 92,000 and ranged from about 23,224 to 700,000. MiXCR, applied by TCRdb to the RACE reads, yields one record per CDR3 protein. The V and J calls shown here were made by TCRdb, not taken from the authors' results. The top ten clones hold less than 2.5% of a sample with about 99,000 distinct CDR3 sequences, 12% of them seen once. The CDR3 extends over 13 amino acids. V was cut by 3 bases and J by 4 bases, with 9 bases left in between.

The chain combines TRBV12-3 or TRBV12-4 with TRBJ2-5; D is unclear. The sequence was collected from a woman aged 35 to 49 with alopecia areata. Some clones in this sample may be carry-over from other donors' samples. The sample consisted of whole blood, taken in connection with sensitization to the hapten diphenylcyclopropenone (DPC). CDR3 residues: CASSFLGGETQYF. In nucleotides, the CDR3 is TGTGCCAGCAGTTTTCTCGGCGGAGAGACCCAGTACTTC.